The clone carrying this T cell receptor beta chain occurred a few times. What it binds is unknown. This donor's CMV serostatus went unrecorded. This sample stems from a study of cytomegalovirus exposure and HLA in healthy donors. Study-wide findings and caveats: In all likelihood, a cluster of highly shared sequence variants was a sequencing artifact. Relative to equally common others, HLA-associated TCR beta chains showed greater clonal expansion in a later analysis.

With 4 bases removed from V and 0 bases from J, the gap between germline ends came to 10 bases. The germline V gene has CDR1 MNHEY and CDR2 SVGAGI. The CDR3 covers 15 residues. The PCR contained 60 Vbeta and 13 Jbeta primers. Sequencing was performed with immunoSEQ multiplex PCR; in TCRdb, only in-frame clones are kept and a portion is missing. The sample carries 120,000 to 150,000 clones, about three quarters recorded once. This receptor was identified in a human donor in good health. The sample consisted of PBMCs. The genes are TRBV6-5 and TRBJ2-1; no clear D. CDR3 amino acids: CASSLGASSYNEQFF. The CDR3 DNA reads TGTGCCAGCAGTTTGGGCGCCAGCTCCTACAATGAGCAGTTCTTC.